This T cell receptor beta chain came from a study of blood T cell repertoires in COVID-19. Study overall: Acute-phase and convalescent COVID-19 samples originated in the United States, Italy and Spain. PBMCs, B-cell-depleted T cells, or T cells provided the cDNA or gDNA that made up the material.

CDR3 length: 13 residues. Germline V lookup: CDR1 SGHNT, CDR2 YYREEE (reference sequence). Trimming cost V 0 bases and J 8 bases, with 8 bases left between them. Original methodology: Reference gene primer amplification gave estimated nucleated cell counts. Produced via immunoSEQ multiplex PCR; TCRdb's table is partial and in-frame only. V and J calls and clone size are as listed in that table; D and trimming were resolved from the DNA. The table lists fewer than 250,000 clones, about four fifths of them singletons. In Seattle, patients joined the study during active infection and were tracked longitudinally.

The sample taken for sequencing was peripheral blood. The TCR was taken from a woman aged 55-69 years with COVID-19, enrolled during active disease. V usage is TRBV5-4 and J usage is TRBJ1-4; D is ambiguous. The CDR3 sequence: CASSLVGGEKLFF. The CDR3, as DNA: TGTGCCAGCAGCTTGGTCGGAGGGGAAAAACTGTTTTTT.